The rows below give T cell receptor beta chains drawn from one sample of a study of T cells in Graves' hyperthyroidism and ophthalmopathy. TCRdb re-called the multiplex PCR reads with MiXCR, one entry per CDR3 protein. The data show 370,000 or so distinct CDR3 sequences, with 13% seen just once and about a fifth held by the top ten. Specimen: blood. These receptors originate from a man aged 25-45 years with Graves' hyperthyroidism that later progressed to Graves' ophthalmopathy. Each CDR3 is given with its conserved first and last residue.

J: TRBJ2-7
V: TRBV6-1
CDR3: CASSMDRPLSYEQYF

J: TRBJ2-3
V: TRBV11-2
CDR3: CASSYRLAGATDTQYF

J: TRBJ2-1
V: TRBV18
CDR3: CASSPVSSYNEQFF

J: TRBJ2-7
V: TRBV6-2/TRBV6-3
CDR3: CASRPRDRRYEQYF

J: TRBJ1-6
V: TRBV4-1
CDR3: CASSQEGFGENSYNSPLHF

J: TRBJ2-3
V: TRBV29-1
CDR3: CSVGTGNVADTQYF

J: TRBJ2-5
V: TRBV29-1
CDR3: CSVRLAGETQYF

J: TRBJ2-1
V: TRBV28
CDR3: CASSPGTLVLSSYNEQFF

J: TRBJ1-3
V: TRBV9
CDR3: CASSVFGDATNTIYF

J: TRBJ2-1
V: TRBV20-1
CDR3: CSASSRTSGEMSNEQFF

J: TRBJ2-7
V: TRBV12-5
CDR3: CASGLVARVLDEQYF

J: TRBJ1-1
V: TRBV2
CDR3: CASREQGRNTEAFF

J: TRBJ2-7
V: TRBV7-6
CDR3: CASSPRGAGEQYF

J: TRBJ1-6
V: TRBV5-1
CDR3: CASSPDRVNNSPLHF

J: TRBJ2-3
V: TRBV28
CDR3: CASSSPTSGGALDTQYF

J: TRBJ2-5
V: TRBV7-6
CDR3: CASSSPRGQETQYF

J: TRBJ1-1
V: TRBV5-1
CDR3: CASSWAGKTEAFF

J: TRBJ1-1
V: TRBV28
CDR3: CTSSLTGNTEAFF

J: TRBJ1-1
V: TRBV24-1
CDR3: CATSDSDNPSTEAFF

J: TRBJ2-7
V: TRBV15
CDR3: CATSPGGGYSYEQYF

J: TRBJ2-1
V: TRBV4-2
CDR3: CASCQDLVASGGQISYNEQFF

J: TRBJ1-1
V: TRBV29-1
CDR3: CSVPGQGSEAFF

J: TRBJ2-2
V: TRBV12-3/TRBV12-4
CDR3: CASSRDRLFVFDTGELFF

J: TRBJ2-7
V: TRBV20-1
CDR3: CSARGGGRTSSYEQYF

J: TRBJ2-3
V: TRBV5-1
CDR3: CASSLAVPGADTQYF

J: TRBJ2-7
V: TRBV7-2
CDR3: CASSLIGGRNYEQYF

J: TRBJ1-5
V: TRBV28
CDR3: CASQAADRANQPQHF

J: TRBJ2-1
V: TRBV12-3/TRBV12-4
CDR3: CASSLRSFGQFF

J: TRBJ2-7
V: TRBV28
CDR3: CASSLSRGTSINEQYF